This TCR beta chain came from a study of cytomegalovirus exposure and HLA in healthy donors. Study in general: Of all 398 donors who were genotyped, roughly 81% belonged to the Caucasian-associated ancestry cluster.

The CDR3 is 16 residues long. The germline V gene encodes CDR1 LNHDA and CDR2 SQIVND (reference sequence). The ends lost 3 bases at V and 1 base at J; junction bases unmatched: 1. Study conclusions and caveats: Most observed TCR sequences were rare, whereas some public TCRs were detected in many donors.

A remark on this clone: As yet, its antigen is unknown.

PCR amplification relied on 60 Vbeta primers (plus 13 Jbeta primers). The protocol was immunoSEQ multiplex PCR, while the TCRdb copy is restricted to in-frame clones and leaves out a portion. The table has 100,000 to 150,000 clones, 75% to 85% seen once; the top ten hold 7.5% to 9.5%. Sequenced material: PBMCs. V usage is TRBV19 and J usage is TRBJ2-5; TRBD2 matches at 14 bases. The receptor's source is a man aged 25 to 45 in good health and CMV-seropositive. The CDR3 region has the DNA TGTGCCAGTAGTATGACTAGCGGGGGGGCCCAAGAGACCCAGTACTTC. Its protein is CASSMTSGGAQETQYF.